This is a list of T cell receptor beta chains from one sample in a study of shared clonotypes between healthy human individuals. Sequencing used immunoSEQ multiplex PCR; TCRdb keeps in-frame clones, though not all of them. The sample has about 490,000 clones; about 80% are singletons. The sequenced sample consisted of PBMCs. Every receptor here comes from a woman in her forties in good health. Some clones in this sample may be carry-over from other donors' samples. Both conserved end residues are part of each CDR3. A D gene is named only where the DNA matches it firmly.

v_gene	d_gene	j_gene	CDR3aa
TRBV5-5	NA	TRBJ1-2	CASSLSSGKRVYGYTF
TRBV28	NA	TRBJ1-2	CASRSEGGYTF
TRBV28	TRBD1	TRBJ1-5	CASRILDRDGQPQHF
TRBV29-1	TRBD2	TRBJ2-3	CSVEVGGSTDTQYF
TRBV6-1	NA	TRBJ2-7	CASSERRTDLYF
TRBV6-4	NA	TRBJ1-1	CASSSEGGTEAFF
TRBV9	NA	TRBJ2-2	CASSNRESGELFF
TRBV5-1	TRBD2	TRBJ2-1	CASSFRSLAGYFGNEQFF
TRBV2	TRBD2	TRBJ2-1	CASTVAGGPYNEQFF
TRBV5-1	NA	TRBJ2-3	CASSLRPSSGADTQYF
TRBV18	NA	TRBJ2-2	CASSPWTNTGELFF
TRBV5-1	TRBD2	TRBJ2-1	CASSLETSGMVSYNEQFF
TRBV5-1	NA	TRBJ2-7	CASSYTGGDYEQYF
TRBV4-2	TRBD2	TRBJ2-1	CASSRETSGYYNEQFF
TRBV5-5	NA	TRBJ1-1	CASSLFIEGLNTEAFF
TRBV23-1	NA	TRBJ2-3	CASSPPLRADTQYF
TRBV7-9	NA	TRBJ1-6	CASSQTGDSPLHF
TRBV19	TRBD1	TRBJ2-7	CASSIDYRPGTGSSYEQYF
TRBV5-8	TRBD1	TRBJ2-5	CASSGRQGRLETQYF
TRBV27	TRBD1	TRBJ2-7	CASSLIGTGGFAGGGSYEQYF
TRBV18	NA	TRBJ1-3	CASSPTGDSGNTIYF
TRBV6-6	NA	TRBJ2-1	CASSSRGGISYNEQFF
TRBV11-2	TRBD1	TRBJ1-1	CASSFPGGGGTEAFF
TRBV19	NA	TRBJ2-3	CASSIALGRPDTQYF
TRBV27	TRBD2	TRBJ2-2	CASSPLAGGTGELFF
TRBV2	NA	TRBJ2-5	CASSFIRTTPETQYF
TRBV6-5	NA	TRBJ2-5	CASSSGPNHKQYF
TRBV27	TRBD1	TRBJ1-4	CASSLYRGGEKLFF
TRBV28	NA	TRBJ1-5	CASSFLSSSTNQPQHF
TRBV6-4	NA	TRBJ1-5	CASSDFLETGLQPQHF
TRBV7-9	NA	TRBJ2-1	CASSLVPEAHNEQLF
TRBV29-1	TRBD1	TRBJ2-7	CSVRGGTGMDEQYF